This is a list of T cell receptor beta chains from one sample in a study of cytotoxic CD8 clonotypes in ibrutinib-treated CLL. Generated by immunoSEQ multiplex PCR, the TCRdb table keeps only in-frame clones and is missing some. The table has 200,000 to 250,000 clones, 70% seen once. Here the sequenced sample was PBMCs, taken after 24 months of ibrutinib treatment. The receptor set was obtained from a human donor with chronic lymphocytic leukemia. CDR3s include the opening cysteine and the closing phenylalanine or tryptophan. The D gene is left open where the match is weak. Part of the rows lack a size; the others show once, few, many or a class for expanded clones.

clone size: many
V gene: TRBV11-3
J gene: TRBJ2-1
D gene: NA
CDR3 DNA: TGTGCCAGCAGCCAAACCCTAGATGGTGAGCAGTTCTTC
CDR3 protein: CASSQTLDGEQFF

clone size: NA
V gene: TRBV29-1
J gene: TRBJ2-4
D gene: NA
CDR3 DNA: TGCAGCGGAACCTTTACCGGGTCCAAAAACATTCAGTACTTC
CDR3 protein: CSGTFTGSKNIQYF

clone size: NA
V gene: TRBV5-6
J gene: TRBJ1-4
D gene: NA
CDR3 DNA: TGTGCCAGCAGCTTGGGAGTCATCCGGAATGAAAAACTGTTTTTT
CDR3 protein: CASSLGVIRNEKLFF

clone size: NA
V gene: TRBV9
J gene: TRBJ1-2
D gene: NA
CDR3 DNA: TGTGCCAGCAGCGTAAGTAGGACAGCTTATGGCTACACCTTC
CDR3 protein: CASSVSRTAYGYTF

clone size: NA
V gene: TRBV15
J gene: TRBJ1-1
D gene: NA
CDR3 DNA: TGTGCCACCAGCTGGACCCCGACGGACACTGAAGCTTTCTTT
CDR3 protein: CATSWTPTDTEAFF

clone size: NA
V gene: TRBV9
J gene: TRBJ2-4
D gene: TRBD1
CDR3 DNA: TGTGCCAGCAGCGATGGGACAGAAAACATTCAGTACTTC
CDR3 protein: CASSDGTENIQYF

clone size: NA
V gene: TRBV7-9
J gene: TRBJ1-2
D gene: NA
CDR3 DNA: TGTGCCAGCAGCTTAGAGGGCTATGGCTACACCTTC
CDR3 protein: CASSLEGYGYTF

clone size: NA
V gene: TRBV2
J gene: TRBJ2-7
D gene: TRBD2
CDR3 DNA: TGTGCCAGCAGTATAGCGGGGTGGTCCTACGAGCAGTACTTC
CDR3 protein: CASSIAGWSYEQYF

clone size: NA
V gene: TRBV25-1
J gene: TRBJ2-1
D gene: TRBD2
CDR3 DNA: TGTGCCAGCAGTGAAGCGGGAGGGTTTCAAGATGAGCAGTTCTTC
CDR3 protein: CASSEAGGFQDEQFF

clone size: once
V gene: TRBV7-8
J gene: TRBJ1-1
D gene: NA
CDR3 DNA: TGTGCCAGCAGCTTAGACAACACTGAAGCTTTCTTT
CDR3 protein: CASSLDNTEAFF

clone size: NA
V gene: TRBV29-1
J gene: TRBJ2-1
D gene: NA
CDR3 DNA: TGCAGCGTTGTCGGGGGAAGCGGATACAATGAGCAGTTCTTC
CDR3 protein: CSVVGGSGYNEQFF

clone size: NA
V gene: TRBV5-1
J gene: TRBJ2-3
D gene: TRBD2
CDR3 DNA: TGCGCCAGCCGTTCCAGCGGGAGTGGGGGCACAGATACGCAGTATTTT
CDR3 protein: CASRSSGSGGTDTQYF

clone size: NA
V gene: TRBV30
J gene: TRBJ2-7
D gene: TRBD1
CDR3 DNA: TGTGCCCCCAATAGGGGACAGGGGGACGAGCAGTACTTC
CDR3 protein: CAPNRGQGDEQYF

clone size: many
V gene: TRBV27
J gene: TRBJ1-2
D gene: NA
CDR3 DNA: TGTGCCAGCAGTTTCTCGACGGGTGTGGAGGGCTACACCTTC
CDR3 protein: CASSFSTGVEGYTF

clone size: NA
V gene: TRBV4-1
J gene: TRBJ2-7
D gene: TRBD2
CDR3 DNA: TGCGCCAGCAGGGGAGTTGGGGGGGACGAGCAGTACTTC
CDR3 protein: CASRGVGGDEQYF

clone size: NA
V gene: TRBV7-2
J gene: TRBJ2-3
D gene: NA
CDR3 DNA: TGTGCCAGCAGCCGCAAGTCAGAAACAGATACGCAGTATTTT
CDR3 protein: CASSRKSETDTQYF

clone size: NA
V gene: TRBV27
J gene: TRBJ1-1
D gene: TRBD1
CDR3 DNA: TGTGCCAGCAGTGCTCGACAGGGCAGGAACACTGAAGCTTTCTTT
CDR3 protein: CASSARQGRNTEAFF

clone size: NA
V gene: TRBV11-2
J gene: TRBJ2-7
D gene: NA
CDR3 DNA: TGTGCCAGCATGGGGGGGGCGAACTACGAGCAGTACTTC
CDR3 protein: CASMGGANYEQYF

clone size: NA
V gene: TRBV9
J gene: TRBJ2-7
D gene: NA
CDR3 DNA: TGTGCCAGCAGCGTAGCGGAAGCCGCGTCCTACGAGCAGTACTTC
CDR3 protein: CASSVAEAASYEQYF

clone size: NA
V gene: TRBV6-5
J gene: TRBJ1-3
D gene: TRBD1
CDR3 DNA: TGTGCCAGCAGGACAGGGGCGGCAGGAAACACCATATATTTT
CDR3 protein: CASRTGAAGNTIYF

clone size: NA
V gene: TRBV7-9
J gene: TRBJ2-1
D gene: TRBD2
CDR3 DNA: TGTGCCAGCAGCTTCGGGACTAGCGGAGGAGTTGAGCAGTTCTTC
CDR3 protein: CASSFGTSGGVEQFF

clone size: NA
V gene: TRBV6-6
J gene: TRBJ1-3
D gene: NA
CDR3 DNA: TGTGCCAGCAGTTACTCGAGGTGGGCTGACACCATATATTTT
CDR3 protein: CASSYSRWADTIYF

clone size: NA
V gene: TRBV19
J gene: TRBJ2-7
D gene: NA
CDR3 DNA: TGTGCCAGGGGGGTATGCTACGAGCAGTACTTC
CDR3 protein: CARGVCYEQYF

clone size: NA
V gene: TRBV6-6
J gene: TRBJ2-2
D gene: TRBD1
CDR3 DNA: TGTGCCAGCAGTTACTCCCCAGGGGGTACCGGGGAGCTGTTTTTT
CDR3 protein: CASSYSPGGTGELFF

clone size: NA
V gene: TRBV5-1
J gene: TRBJ2-6
D gene: TRBD1
CDR3 DNA: TGCGCCAGCAGGGTGACAGGGGGCTCCGGGGCCAACGTCCTGACTTTC
CDR3 protein: CASRVTGGSGANVLTF

clone size: NA
V gene: TRBV5-1
J gene: TRBJ2-1
D gene: TRBD2
CDR3 DNA: TGCGCCAGCAGCTTGGACCTAGCGGGGGGTAATGAGCAGTTCTTC
CDR3 protein: CASSLDLAGGNEQFF

clone size: NA
V gene: TRBV6-5
J gene: TRBJ1-5
D gene: NA
CDR3 DNA: TGTGCCAGCGCCGGGGGCTATGGCAATCAGCCCCAGCATTTT
CDR3 protein: CASAGGYGNQPQHF

clone size: few
V gene: TRBV11-3
J gene: TRBJ2-7
D gene: TRBD2
CDR3 DNA: TGTGCCAGCAGCGATGGACTAGGGTACGAGCAGTACTTC
CDR3 protein: CASSDGLGYEQYF

clone size: NA
V gene: TRBV5-1
J gene: TRBJ2-5
D gene: NA
CDR3 DNA: TGCGCCAGCAGCTTGTTCCCAGGGACCCAAGAGACCCAGTACTTC
CDR3 protein: CASSLFPGTQETQYF